This is a list of T cell receptor beta chains from one sample in a study of regulatory T cells in long-lasting Graves disease. TCRdb used MiXCR to reprocess the multiplex PCR reads, holding one entry per CDR3 protein. In the table there are about 400,000 distinct CDR3 sequences, 15% to 20% of which are singletons. Separately, the same data were catalogued under a study of T cells in Graves' hyperthyroidism and ophthalmopathy.

Sequencing used peripheral blood mononuclear cells (PBMCs), obtained at new diagnosis, from a patient treated with antithyroid drugs. The receptors were sampled from a woman between 18 and 29 years old with Graves disease. CDR3s include the opening cysteine and the closing phenylalanine or tryptophan. Clone size appears in some rows only: once, few, many, or a class for an expanded clone.

CDR3aa: CASSFPRDSTDTQYF
v_gene: TRBV7-9
abundance: many

CDR3aa: CASSSLGTVSYEQYF
v_gene: TRBV27
abundance: many

CDR3aa: CASSQDLTSTLHF
v_gene: TRBV14
abundance: -

CDR3aa: CASTAGSNRGELFF
v_gene: TRBV6-1
abundance: many

CDR3aa: CASTPRTGSTDTQYF
v_gene: TRBV12-3/TRBV12-4
abundance: many

CDR3aa: CATSDDFRTSGASTTDTQYF
v_gene: TRBV15
abundance: few

CDR3aa: CASSPSGVNTGELFF
v_gene: TRBV12-3/TRBV12-4
abundance: -

CDR3aa: CASSSGTAAGGELFF
v_gene: TRBV28
abundance: few

CDR3aa: CASSAQGAGELFF
v_gene: TRBV11-3
abundance: many

CDR3aa: CASSFYNDWAGKDTQYF
v_gene: TRBV5-5
abundance: few

CDR3aa: CASSSRVLSDTQYF
v_gene: TRBV28
abundance: many

CDR3aa: CASSPTGVGYLYEQYF
v_gene: TRBV11-2
abundance: many

CDR3aa: CASSPMGNSGANVLTF
v_gene: TRBV28
abundance: many

CDR3aa: CASSPGTVATGELFF
v_gene: TRBV9
abundance: many

CDR3aa: CASSSGGMGRLDEQFF
v_gene: TRBV11-2
abundance: many

CDR3aa: CSARGWGGAATEAFF
v_gene: TRBV20-1
abundance: many

CDR3aa: CSARGRRDRSNQPQHF
v_gene: TRBV20-1
abundance: few

CDR3aa: CAWSRGQGLVEQYF
v_gene: TRBV30
abundance: -

CDR3aa: CASSYSGYYEQYF
v_gene: TRBV6-9
abundance: many

CDR3aa: CSAEGEQGLYGYTF
v_gene: TRBV20-1
abundance: -

CDR3aa: CASSLDGPSGNTIYF
v_gene: TRBV6-2/TRBV6-3
abundance: many

CDR3aa: CAAGGQGILPRYF
v_gene: TRBV28
abundance: many

CDR3aa: CASSSGQGSSYEQYF
v_gene: TRBV18
abundance: many

CDR3aa: CASSRGQYYGYTF
v_gene: TRBV6-1
abundance: few

CDR3aa: CASSGQGRPPQHF
v_gene: TRBV2
abundance: few

CDR3aa: CASRSTGTGENYGYTF
v_gene: TRBV11-2
abundance: -

CDR3aa: CASSMTGGQPQHF
v_gene: TRBV28
abundance: -